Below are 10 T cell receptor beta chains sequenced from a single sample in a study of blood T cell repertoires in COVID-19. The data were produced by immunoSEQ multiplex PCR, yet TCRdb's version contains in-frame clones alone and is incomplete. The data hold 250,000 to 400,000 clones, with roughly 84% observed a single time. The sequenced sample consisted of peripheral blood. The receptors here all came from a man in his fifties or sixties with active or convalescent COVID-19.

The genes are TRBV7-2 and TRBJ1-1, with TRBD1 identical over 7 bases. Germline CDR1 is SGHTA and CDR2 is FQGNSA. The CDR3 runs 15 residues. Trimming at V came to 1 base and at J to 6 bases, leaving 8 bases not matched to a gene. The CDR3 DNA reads TGTGCCAGCAGCTTAGTGACAGGGCCAGCGGCTGAAGCTTTCTTT. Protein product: CASSLVTGPAAEAFF.

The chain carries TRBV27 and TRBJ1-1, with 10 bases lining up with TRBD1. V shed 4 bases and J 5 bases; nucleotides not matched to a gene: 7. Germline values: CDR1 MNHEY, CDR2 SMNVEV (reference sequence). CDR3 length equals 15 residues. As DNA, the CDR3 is TGTGCCAGCAGTTCTGAACGGACAGGGGGGACTGAAGCTTTCTTT. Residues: CASSSERTGGTEAFF.

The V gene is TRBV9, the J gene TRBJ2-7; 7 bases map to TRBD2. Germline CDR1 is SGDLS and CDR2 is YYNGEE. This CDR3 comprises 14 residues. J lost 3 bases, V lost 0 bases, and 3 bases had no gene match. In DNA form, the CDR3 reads TGTGCCAGCAGCGTAGCGGTAGCGGGCTACGAGCAGTACTTC. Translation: CASSVAVAGYEQYF. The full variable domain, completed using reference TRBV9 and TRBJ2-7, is DSGVTQTPKHLITATGQRVTLRCSPRSGDLSVYWYQQSLDQGLQFLIQYYNGEERAKGNILERFSAQQFPDLHSELNLSSLELGDSALYFCASSVAVAGYEQYFGPGTRLTVT.

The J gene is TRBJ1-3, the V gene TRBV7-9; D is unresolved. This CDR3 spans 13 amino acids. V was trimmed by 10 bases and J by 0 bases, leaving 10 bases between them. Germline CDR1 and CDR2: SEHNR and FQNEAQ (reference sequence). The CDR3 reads CATSYYSGNTIYF. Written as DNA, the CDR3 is TGTGCCACATCCTATTACTCTGGAAACACCATATATTTT.

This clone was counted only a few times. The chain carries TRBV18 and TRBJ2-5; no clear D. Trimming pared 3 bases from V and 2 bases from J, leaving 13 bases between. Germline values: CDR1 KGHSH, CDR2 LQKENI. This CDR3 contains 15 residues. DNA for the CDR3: TGTGCCAGCTCACCGTCCCAGGCAACTCAAGAGACCCAGTACTTC. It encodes CASSPSQATQETQYF.

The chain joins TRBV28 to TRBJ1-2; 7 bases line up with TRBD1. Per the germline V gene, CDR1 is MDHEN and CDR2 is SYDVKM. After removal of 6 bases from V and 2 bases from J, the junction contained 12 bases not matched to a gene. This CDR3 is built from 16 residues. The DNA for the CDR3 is TGTGCCAGCAGCTCAGGGGACAGTCGGTCAAACTATGGCTACACCTTC. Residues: CASSSGDSRSNYGYTF.

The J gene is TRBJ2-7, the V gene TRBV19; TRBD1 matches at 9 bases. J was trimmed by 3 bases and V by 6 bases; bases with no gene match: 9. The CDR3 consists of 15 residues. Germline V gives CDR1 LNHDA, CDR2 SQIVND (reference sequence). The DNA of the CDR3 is TGTGCCAGTAGCATTGTGGGACAGGGTCGCTACGAGCAGTACTTC. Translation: CASSIVGQGRYEQYF.

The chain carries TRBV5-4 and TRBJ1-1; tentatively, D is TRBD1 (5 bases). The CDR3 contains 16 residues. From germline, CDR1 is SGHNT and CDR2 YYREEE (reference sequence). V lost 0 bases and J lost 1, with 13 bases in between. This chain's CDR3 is CASSLDGGWKNTEAFF. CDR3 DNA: TGTGCCAGCAGCTTGGACGGGGGATGGAAGAACACTGAAGCTTTCTTT.

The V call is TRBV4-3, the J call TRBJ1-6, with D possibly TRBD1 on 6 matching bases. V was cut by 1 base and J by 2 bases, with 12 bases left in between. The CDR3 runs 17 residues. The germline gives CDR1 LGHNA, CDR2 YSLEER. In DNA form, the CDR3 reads TGCGCCAGCAGCCAAGTGTCTGCAGGGGCCTATAATTCACCCCTCCACTTT. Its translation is CASSQVSAGAYNSPLHF.

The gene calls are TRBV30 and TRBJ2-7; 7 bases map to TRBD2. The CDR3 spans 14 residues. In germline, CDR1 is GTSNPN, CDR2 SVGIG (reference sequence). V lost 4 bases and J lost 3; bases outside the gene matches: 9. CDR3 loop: CAWKGSGELYEQYF. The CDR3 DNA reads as TGTGCCTGGAAAGGGAGCGGGGAGCTCTACGAGCAGTACTTC.